The text below deals with one TCR beta chain. Antigen unknown. The sample originates from a study of somatic mutations in cytotoxic T cells in rheumatoid arthritis. Overall study findings and caveats: Measurement of CD8+ T-cell clonality revealed no significant difference between rheumatoid arthritis patients and age-matched healthy controls.

This CDR3 is 14 amino acids long. V lost 5 bases, J lost 4 bases, and 5 bases stayed unmatched. Germline V gives CDR1 SEHNR, CDR2 FQNEAQ (reference sequence). By positive magnetic bead selection, CD4+ and CD8+ cells were isolated, and their purity was checked by flow cytometry. Repertoires were generated with immunoSEQ multiplex PCR, while TCRdb's copy carries only in-frame clones and drops some. The sample has 18,000 or so clones, almost 85% seen once. The clonotype originates from an adult with rheumatoid arthritis. Material: CD8+ T cells sorted from blood. The V call is TRBV7-9, the J call TRBJ2-3, with 8 nucleotides matching TRBD1. CDR3 bases: TGTGCCAGCAGCGCTGGACAGGGCGCAGATACGCAGTATTTT. This codes for CASSAGQGADTQYF. Supplemented by reference TRBV7-9 and TRBJ2-3, the full variable domain reads DTGVSQNPRHKITKRGQNVTFRCDPISEHNRLYWYRQTLGQGPEFLTYFQNEAQLEKSRLLSDRFSAERPKGSFSTLEIQRTEQGDSAMYLCASSAGQGADTQYFGPGTRLTVL.